These 19 T cell receptor beta chains originate from one sample sequenced in a study of cytomegalovirus exposure and HLA in healthy donors. A multiplex PCR was run with 60 Vbeta primers and 13 Jbeta primers. The repertoire was sequenced with immunoSEQ multiplex PCR; TCRdb's copy has only in-frame clones and lacks some. Its listing shows over 100,000 clones. Source material: PBMCs. These TCRs come from a woman in her thirties or forties in good health and CMV-seropositive.

The chain is built from TRBV19 and TRBJ1-2; a weak D match, TRBD1 (5 bases). CDR1 is LNHDA, CDR2 SQIVND, per germline (reference sequence). Trimming took off 5 bases at V and 7 bases at J, with 8 bases between the two ends. CDR3 length equals 11 residues. The CDR3 DNA reads as TGTGCCAGTAGTCAGGGCGCTGGCTACACCTTC. This translates into CASSQGAGYTF.

CDR3 DNA sequence: TGTGCCAGCAGTCTCACAGGGGACTACGAGCAGTACTTC. This codes for CASSLTGDYEQYF. The V gene is TRBV6-1, the J gene TRBJ2-7; 7 bases match TRBD1. The CDR3 loop spans 13 amino acids. The J segment lost 3 bases and the V segment lost 5 bases, leaving 4 bases of the junction unmatched. Germline CDR1 is MNHNS and CDR2 is SASEGT.

The CDR3 loop reads CASSRKGQAYEQYF. The CDR3 region has the DNA TGTGCCAGCAGCCGAAAGGGACAGGCGTACGAGCAGTACTTC. The chain employs TRBV5-6 and TRBJ2-7, with 8 bases fitting TRBD1. This CDR3 region has 14 residues. Per germline, CDR1 SGHDT and CDR2 YYEEEE. The V segment lost 4 bases and the J segment 4 bases; nucleotides outside the gene matches: 7. The full variable domain, rest sourced from reference TRBV5-6 and TRBJ2-7, is DAGVTQSPTHLIKTRGQQVTLRCSPKSGHDTVSWYQQALGQGPQFIFQYYEEEERQRGNFPDRFSGHQFPNYSSELNVNALLLGDSALYLCASSRKGQAYEQYFGPGTRLTVT.

This chain connects TRBV11-2 to TRBJ2-5; no definite D call. The J call may be incorrect, as the DNA end agrees better with TRBJ2-7. The CDR3 spans 12 residues. Germline-derived CDR1 and CDR2 are SGHAT and FQNNGV. CDR3 nucleotide sequence: TGTGCCAGCAGCACCGCCACCTACGAGCAGTACTTC. Amino acids: CASSTATYEQYF.

This sequence joins TRBV11-2 and TRBJ2-7; 7 bases are a match to TRBD1. This CDR3 region has 15 residues. Germline trimming cut 0 bases from V and 3 bases from J; bases unmatched to any gene: 5. The germline V gene encodes CDR1 SGHAT and CDR2 FQNNGV. For the CDR3, the DNA is TGTGCCAGCAGCTTAGAGACGACAGGGAGCTACGAGCAGTACTTC. It is translated as CASSLETTGSYEQYF.

CDR3 sequence (DNA): TGTGCCAGCAGTGGGACAGGGCTCACAGATACGCAGTATTTT. As protein: CASSGTGLTDTQYF. V gene TRBV6-1 combines with J gene TRBJ2-3; 8 bases line up with TRBD1. This CDR3 contains 14 residues. The germline V gene has CDR1 MNHNS and CDR2 SASEGT. V lost 4 bases to trimming and J lost 2 bases; unmatched junction nucleotides: 2.

The chain joins TRBV7-9 to TRBJ2-3; D uncertain. From germline, CDR1 is SEHNR and CDR2 FQNEAQ (reference sequence). The CDR3 is 11 amino acids. The V end lost 5 bases, the J end lost 2 bases, and 2 bases lay between the germline ends. In DNA form, the CDR3 reads TGTGCCAGCAGCCTCACAGATACGCAGTATTTT. Its protein is CASSLTDTQYF.

The gene calls are TRBV11-2 and TRBJ2-4; 7 bases agree with TRBD1. Germline CDR1 SGHAT, CDR2 FQNNGV. The CDR3 is 16 amino acids. The junction had 7 bases not matched to a gene; V was cut back by 5 bases and J by 0 bases. CDR3 amino acids: CASSAQGQIAKNIQYF. The CDR3, as DNA: TGTGCCAGCAGCGCGCAGGGACAGATAGCCAAAAACATTCAGTACTTC.

V is TRBV5-1 and J is TRBJ2-5; TRBD2 agrees at 12 bases. V gave up 4 bases and J gave up 3 bases; unmatched junction bases: 4. The CDR3 is 15 amino acids. CDR1 and CDR2 (germline): SGHRS, YFSETQ. As DNA, the CDR3 is TGCGCCAGCAGCGCATGGACTAGCGGGAAAGAGACCCAGTACTTC. Protein product: CASSAWTSGKETQYF. Filled out from reference TRBV5-1 and TRBJ2-5, the complete variable domain reads KAGVTQTPRYLIKTRGQQVTLSCSPISGHRSVSWYQQTPGQGLQFLFEYFSETQRNKGNFPGRFSGRQFSNSRSEMNVSTLELGDSALYLCASSAWTSGKETQYFGPGTRLLVL.

The V call is TRBV4-1, the J call TRBJ2-1, with a weak D call TRBD2 (6 bases). CDR3 length: 15 residues. V was shortened by 6 bases and J by 0 bases, with 12 bases between the two germline ends. Germline values: CDR1 MGHRA, CDR2 YSYEKL. CDR3 sequence (DNA): TGCGCCAGCAGGCACCTTAGCGGCTCCTACAATGAGCAGTTCTTC. Residues: CASRHLSGSYNEQFF.

V and J are TRBV5-8 and TRBJ1-1, with D unclear. Trimming took 3 bases from V and 1 from J, leaving 13 bases between them. The CDR3 contains 15 residues. Per the germline V gene, CDR1 is SGHTS and CDR2 is YDEGEE. This CDR3 reads CASSWLVVRNTEAFF. CDR3 bases: TGTGCCAGCAGCTGGCTGGTGGTAAGGAACACTGAAGCTTTCTTT.

The chain is built from TRBV9 and TRBJ2-5; maybe TRBD1 (6 bases). The CDR3 sequence is 14 residues long. Germline CDR1 is SGDLS and CDR2 is YYNGEE. Between the trimmed V and J ends, which lost 7 bases and 3 bases, there was a span of 16 bases. The CDR3 reads CASGDNRAKETQYF. CDR3 DNA sequence: TGTGCCAGCGGGGACAATCGGGCCAAAGAGACCCAGTACTTC.

CDR3 nucleotides: TGTGCCAGCAGTGAGCAGGGGCCGACTTTATTAGCTTTCTTT. Amino acid sequence: CASSEQGPTLLAFF. The V gene is TRBV2, the J gene TRBJ1-1; perhaps TRBD1 as D (6 bases). The germline V and J ends were trimmed by 3 bases and 10 bases, with 18 bases remaining between them. Germline V lookup: CDR1 SNHLY, CDR2 FYNNEI. The CDR3 loop spans 14 amino acids.

V and J are TRBV11-2 and TRBJ2-4; 11 bases align to TRBD2. There are 16 residues in the CDR3. Losses at the gene ends were 4 bases for V and 9 bases for J; bases not matched to a gene: 11. Germline CDR1 reads SGHAT; CDR2 reads FQNNGV. The CDR3 sequence: CASSSLSGRAGSIQYF. For the CDR3, the DNA is TGTGCCAGCAGCTCCCTTAGCGGGAGGGCCGGTTCCATTCAGTACTTC. The whole variable domain, remainder taken from reference TRBV11-2 and TRBJ2-4, is EAGVAQSPRYKIIEKRQSVAFWCNPISGHATLYWYQQILGQGPKLLIQFQNNGVVDDSQLPKDRFSAERLKGVDSTLKIQPAKLEDSAVYLCASSSLSGRAGSIQYFGAGTRLSVL.

The rearrangement uses TRBV19 and TRBJ1-2; 8 nucleotides line up with TRBD1. The CDR3 extends over 14 amino acids. Germline CDR1 LNHDA, CDR2 SQIVND (reference sequence). Trimming at V came to 8 bases and at J to 3 bases, leaving 8 bases not matched to a gene. The CDR3 bases are TGTGCCAGTCGACAGGGGAGTGGTGACTATGGCTACACCTTC. Residues: CASRQGSGDYGYTF.

The chain is built from TRBV5-5 and TRBJ2-7; 8 bases are a match to TRBD1. The CDR3 has 15 residues. Germline trimming cut 4 bases from V and 5 bases from J; bases unmatched to any gene: 11. The germline V gene encodes CDR1 SGHKS and CDR2 YYEKEE (reference sequence). The DNA of the CDR3 is TGTGCCAGCAGCCACAATTTAGGACAGGGCCACGAGCAGTACTTC. This gives the protein CASSHNLGQGHEQYF.

The chain joins TRBV15 to TRBJ1-1; TRBD1 agrees at 10 bases. CDR1 and CDR2 from the germline V gene are LNHNV and YYDKDF (reference sequence). The CDR3 extends over 16 amino acids. The V gene end was trimmed by 1 base and the J gene end by 3 bases; junction bases not matched to a gene: 5. The CDR3 sequence is CATSRARDRGDTEAFF. The DNA for the CDR3 is TGTGCCACCAGCAGAGCCCGGGACAGGGGAGACACTGAAGCTTTCTTT.

The chain links TRBV27 to TRBJ2-7; TRBD2 is a possible D gene (5 bases). The V end was cut by 6 bases, the J end by 6 bases, with 18 bases between. The CDR3 is made up of 14 amino acids. Germline CDR1 MNHEY, CDR2 SMNVEV (reference sequence). The CDR3 DNA sequence: TGTGCCAGCAGGGGTAGTGGGAGAACGTTCGAGCAGTACTTC. Protein: CASRGSGRTFEQYF.

V usage is TRBV2 and J usage is TRBJ1-5; D is ambiguous. The CDR3 contains 13 residues. In germline, CDR1 is SNHLY, CDR2 FYNNEI. Trimming removed 5 bases from V and 6 bases from J, with 11 bases in between. The CDR3 is CASSFFGGQPQHF. The CDR3, as DNA: TGTGCCAGCAGTTTCTTTGGAGGTCAGCCCCAGCATTTT.